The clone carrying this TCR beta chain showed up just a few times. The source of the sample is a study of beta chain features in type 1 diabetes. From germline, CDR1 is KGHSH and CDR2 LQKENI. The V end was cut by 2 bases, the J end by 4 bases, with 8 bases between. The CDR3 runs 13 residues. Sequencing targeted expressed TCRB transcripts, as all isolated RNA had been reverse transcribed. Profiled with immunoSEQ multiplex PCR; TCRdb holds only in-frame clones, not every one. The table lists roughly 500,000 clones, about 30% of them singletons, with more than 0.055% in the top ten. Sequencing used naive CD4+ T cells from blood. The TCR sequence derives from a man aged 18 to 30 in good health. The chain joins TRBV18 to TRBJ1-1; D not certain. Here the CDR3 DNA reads TGTGCCAGCTCACCAGGTTTTAGCACTGAAGCTTTCTTT. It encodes CASSPGFSTEAFF.